This passage covers 24 T cell receptor beta chains from one sample sequenced in a study of cytomegalovirus exposure and HLA in healthy donors (dated by TCRdb to about 2017). Libraries were built with the immunoSEQ multiplex PCR assay. What TCRdb holds here is the immuneACCESS table cut down to in-frame rearrangements. Part of the clones is not present; checked against another copy, under half of the missing clones reflect an unresolved V gene, and the others are unexplained. The sample yields approximately 100,000 clones; roughly 87% were counted once. Of the sample, 6% to 6.5% is held by the ten largest clones. What was sequenced was PBMCs. The receptors derive from a man aged 18 to 29 in good health and CMV-seropositive.

This chain links TRBV5-6 with TRBJ2-5; TRBD1 agrees at 8 bases. CDR1 is SGHDT and CDR2 is YYEEEE in the germline V gene. The CDR3 length is 17 residues. J was trimmed by 5 bases and V by 4 bases; bases with no gene match: 16. DNA of the CDR3: TGTGCCAGCAGCCCGACAGGGGTTAGCGGCACCGGCGAGACCCAGTACTTC. Translation gives CASSPTGVSGTGETQYF.

This sequence joins TRBV19 and TRBJ2-7, with a tentative D call TRBD1 (5 bases). The CDR3 is 23 residues long. V shed 2 bases and J shed 0 bases, with 35 bases lying between them. Germline V CDR1 and CDR2: LNHDA, SQIVND (reference sequence). CDR3 in amino acids: CASSIPSLAFQGARTLNSYEQYF. In nucleotides, the CDR3 is TGTGCCAGTAGTATACCGTCTCTTGCATTTCAAGGGGCCCGAACTCTGAACTCCTACGAGCAGTACTTC.

V is TRBV7-2 and J is TRBJ2-1; TRBD2 agrees at 11 bases. This CDR3 is 16 amino acids long. Trimming took 3 bases from V and 7 from J; bases not matched to a gene: 8. Germline V gene sequence: CDR1 SGHTA, CDR2 FQGNSA. In DNA, the CDR3 is TGTGCCAGCAGCTTTGTGACTAGCGGGGCGATAAATGAGCAGTTCTTC. As protein: CASSFVTSGAINEQFF.

V is TRBV6-5 and J is TRBJ2-7, with TRBD1 matching 7 bases. The germline V gene has CDR1 MNHEY and CDR2 SVGAGI. This CDR3 comprises 14 residues. The ends lost 0 bases at V and 4 bases at J; junction bases unmatched: 3. Here the CDR3 DNA reads TGTGCCAGCAGTTACTCGAGGGACAGTTACGAGCAGTACTTC. This gives the protein CASSYSRDSYEQYF.

J is TRBJ2-7 and V is TRBV7-2, with 8 bases matching TRBD2. Looked up from germline, CDR1 is SGHTA and CDR2 is FQGNSA. J was trimmed by 3 bases and V by 4 bases; bases with no gene match: 2. The CDR3 loop spans 13 amino acids. The CDR3 DNA reads as TGTGCCAGCAGCTCTCGGGGGGGCTACGAGCAGTACTTC. Translation: CASSSRGGYEQYF.

The chain employs TRBV5-4 and TRBJ2-1; D is possibly TRBD2 (6 bases). Between the trimmed V and J ends, which lost 0 bases and 7 bases, there was a span of 8 bases. The CDR3 has 13 residues. Germline CDR1 is SGHNT and CDR2 is YYREEE (reference sequence). The CDR3 is CASSLGLENEQFF. The CDR3 bases are TGTGCCAGCAGCTTGGGACTAGAGAATGAGCAGTTCTTC.

This clone showed up just once. The V call is TRBV4-2, the J call TRBJ1-6, with 9 bases that match TRBD1. The junction had 6 bases not matched to a gene; V was cut back by 5 bases and J by 7 bases. The CDR3 is 15 residues long. The V gene's germline CDR1 is LGHNA and CDR2 YNFKEQ. The CDR3 loop is CASSETGTGNSPLHF. The CDR3, as DNA: TGTGCCAGCAGCGAGACCGGGACAGGGAATTCACCCCTCCACTTT.

Regarding this clone: A much larger clonotype is one base distant, so this may be a read error. The chain carries TRBV2 and TRBJ1-2, with 10 bases identical to TRBD1. This CDR3 comprises 14 residues. V shed 1 base and J 4 bases; nucleotides not matched to a gene: 0. CDR1 is SNHLY, CDR2 FYNNEI, per germline. The CDR3 DNA follows: TGTGCCAGCAGTGAAGGGACAGGGGGCTATGGCTACACCTTC. Translating gives CASSEGTGGYGYTF.

The rearrangement links TRBV27 to TRBJ1-5; no clear D. This CDR3 is 13 amino acids long. Trimming stripped 1 base from V and 9 bases from J, with 10 bases between. Germline V gene sequence: CDR1 MNHEY, CDR2 SMNVEV (reference sequence). The CDR3 reads CASSLYPNGPQHF. The DNA for the CDR3 is TGTGCCAGCAGTTTATATCCCAACGGGCCCCAGCATTTT.

The rearrangement joins TRBV15 to TRBJ2-7; 13 bases align to TRBD2. The germline gives CDR1 LNHNV, CDR2 YYDKDF (reference sequence). V dropped 0 bases and J dropped 2; count of bases not matched to a gene: 1. The CDR3 runs 16 residues. The CDR3 sequence is CATSREGTSGAYEQYF. CDR3 sequence (DNA): TGTGCCACCAGCAGAGAAGGGACTAGCGGGGCCTACGAGCAGTACTTC.

This chain joins TRBV2 and TRBJ2-2; 10 bases are a match to TRBD2. This CDR3 has 15 amino acids. After removal of 7 bases from V and 6 bases from J, the junction contained 8 bases not matched to a gene. From germline, CDR1 is SNHLY and CDR2 FYNNEI. This CDR3 is CASTGLAARAGELFF. The CDR3 region has the DNA TGTGCCAGCACTGGACTAGCGGCCAGGGCCGGGGAGCTGTTTTTT.

V gene TRBV28 combines with J gene TRBJ2-1; TRBD1 aligns across 10 bases. This CDR3 contains 14 residues. Trimming at V came to 4 bases and at J to 8 bases, leaving 5 bases not matched to a gene. Germline loops: CDR1 MDHEN, CDR2 SYDVKM. CDR3 DNA: TGTGCCAGCAGTTCCGGGACAGGGGTGTATGAGCAGTTCTTC. This codes for CASSSGTGVYEQFF. Combining the CDR3 with reference TRBV28 and TRBJ2-1 gives the whole variable domain DVKVTQSSRYLVKRTGEKVFLECVQDMDHENMFWYRQDPGLGLRLIYFSYDVKMKEKGDIPEGYSVSREKKERFSLILESASTNQTSMYLCASSSGTGVYEQFFGPGTRLTVL.

The CDR3 region is CASSNIGGGKNIQYF. The CDR3 coding sequence is TGTGCCAGCAGCAACATTGGTGGTGGCAAAAACATTCAGTACTTC. The chain has TRBV5-4 and TRBJ2-4, with unresolved D. Germline lookup yields CDR1 SGHNT and CDR2 YYREEE (reference sequence). This CDR3 is 15 amino acids long. V lost 4 bases and J 3 bases, leaving 14 bases between the germline ends.

V is TRBV9 and J is TRBJ2-2; a possible D gene is TRBD2 (6 bases). CDR1 and CDR2 from the germline V gene are SGDLS and YYNGEE. V was trimmed by 1 base and J by 0 bases, leaving 13 bases between them. This CDR3 has 17 residues. The CDR3 region is CASSVSVSGANTGELFF. CDR3 DNA sequence: TGTGCCAGCAGCGTATCGGTTTCGGGGGCGAACACCGGGGAGCTGTTTTTT.

This chain connects TRBV29-1 to TRBJ2-5, with TRBD1 identical over 8 bases. The CDR3 totals 13 residues. With 3 bases clipped from V and 5 bases from J, the junction kept 5 bases outside the gene matches. The V gene's germline CDR1 is SQVTM and CDR2 ANQGSEA. Here the CDR3 DNA reads TGCAGCGTTGAGACAGGGGCTGCGGAGACCCAGTACTTC. Protein sequence: CSVETGAAETQYF.

J is TRBJ2-7 and V is TRBV7-9; 8 bases line up with TRBD2. This CDR3 is built from 15 residues. Germline trimming cut 4 bases from V and 1 base from J; bases unmatched to any gene: 6. Per the germline V gene, CDR1 is SEHNR and CDR2 is FQNEAQ (reference sequence). DNA of the CDR3: TGTGCCAGCAGCTCGGGGGGGGACGGTTCCTACGAGCAGTACTTC. Translation: CASSSGGDGSYEQYF.

This chain links TRBV7-8 with TRBJ2-7; maybe TRBD1 (6 bases). Germline V gene sequence: CDR1 SGHVS, CDR2 FQNEAQ. The ends were cut back, 5 bases at V and 1 base at J, with 15 bases in the middle. The CDR3 has 15 amino acids. CDR3 nucleotide sequence: TGTGCCAGCAGCCCTTGGACAGCCAATTCCTACGAGCAGTACTTC. The encoded protein is CASSPWTANSYEQYF.

The chain has TRBV25-1 and TRBJ2-2, with a tentative D call TRBD2 (5 bases). Germline V CDR1 and CDR2: MGHDK, SYGVNS. The CDR3 length is 14 residues. The V gene lost 5 bases and the J gene lost 3 bases, with 10 bases spanning the gap. CDR3 sequence reads: CASSFGRDTGELFF. In nucleotides, the CDR3 is TGTGCCAGCAGTTTCGGGCGGGACACCGGGGAGCTGTTTTTT.

The V call is TRBV10-3, the J call TRBJ2-5, with D maybe TRBD1 (7 bases). Per germline, CDR1 ENHRY and CDR2 SYGVKD. V shed 3 bases and J shed 2 bases, with 16 bases lying between them. The CDR3 spans 16 residues. CDR3 DNA sequence: TGTGCCATCAGTGAACCGGGGGACAGAGTACAAGAGACCCAGTACTTC. Translating it yields CAISEPGDRVQETQYF.

V and J are TRBV6-1 and TRBJ2-4, with 7 bases that match TRBD1. J lost 2 bases, V lost 6 bases, and 7 bases had no gene match. The CDR3 has 15 amino acids. The germline gives CDR1 MNHNS, CDR2 SASEGT. The CDR3 loop reads CASSNRQGTKNIQYF. CDR3 DNA sequence: TGTGCCAGCAGCAATCGACAGGGAACCAAAAACATTCAGTACTTC.

The genes are TRBV10-3 and TRBJ1-5; D not certain. CDR3 length equals 14 residues. Per germline, CDR1 ENHRY and CDR2 SYGVKD. Trimming shortened V by 10 bases and J by 5 bases, and 18 bases separated the two germline ends. The DNA for the CDR3 is TGTGCCACGGGAGGTTTTGGTCGGGATCAGCCCCAGCATTTT. The encoded protein is CATGGFGRDQPQHF.

V is TRBV19 and J is TRBJ2-7, with D possibly TRBD1 on 6 matching bases. Trimming cost V 5 bases and J 7 bases, with 15 bases left between them. Germline V gene lookup returns CDR1 LNHDA and CDR2 SQIVND (reference sequence). The CDR3 runs to 13 residues. The DNA of the CDR3 is TGTGCCAGTAGTTCTCTGGGGGCTGGGGAGCAGTACTTC. Its protein product is CASSSLGAGEQYF.

The V gene is TRBV6-5, the J gene TRBJ2-1; 7 bases map to TRBD1. CDR1 and CDR2 (germline): MNHEY, SVGAGI. This CDR3 has 13 amino acids. With 8 bases clipped from V and 9 bases from J, the junction kept 10 bases outside the gene matches. The CDR3 reads CASGRQGKGEQFF. The CDR3, as DNA: TGTGCCAGCGGCCGACAGGGAAAGGGTGAGCAGTTCTTC.

The genes are TRBV7-8 and TRBJ2-7; tentatively, D is TRBD1 (7 bases). The germline V gene has CDR1 SGHVS and CDR2 FQNEAQ. The CDR3 length is 14 residues. V was shortened by 7 bases and J by 12 bases, with 25 bases between the two germline ends. DNA for the CDR3: TGTGCCAGCACCTCCTTTGGAGGGGGCCAATCATGGTACTTC. Amino acid sequence: CASTSFGGGQSWYF.